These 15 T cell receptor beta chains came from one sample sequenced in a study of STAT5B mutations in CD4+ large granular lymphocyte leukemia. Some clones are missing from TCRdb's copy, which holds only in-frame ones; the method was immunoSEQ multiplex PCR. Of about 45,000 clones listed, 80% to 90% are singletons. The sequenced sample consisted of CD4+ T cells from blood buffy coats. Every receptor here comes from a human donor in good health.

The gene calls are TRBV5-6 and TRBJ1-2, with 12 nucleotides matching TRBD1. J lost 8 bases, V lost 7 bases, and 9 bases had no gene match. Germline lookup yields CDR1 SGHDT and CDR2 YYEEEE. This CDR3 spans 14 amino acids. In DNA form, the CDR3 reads TGTGCCAGCGCTCCGGGACAGGGGGCAGGAGGCTACACCTTC. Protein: CASAPGQGAGGYTF. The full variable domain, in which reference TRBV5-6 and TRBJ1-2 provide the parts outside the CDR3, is DAGVTQSPTHLIKTRGQQVTLRCSPKSGHDTVSWYQQALGQGPQFIFQYYEEEERQRGNFPDRFSGHQFPNYSSELNVNALLLGDSALYLCASAPGQGAGGYTFGSGTRLTVV.

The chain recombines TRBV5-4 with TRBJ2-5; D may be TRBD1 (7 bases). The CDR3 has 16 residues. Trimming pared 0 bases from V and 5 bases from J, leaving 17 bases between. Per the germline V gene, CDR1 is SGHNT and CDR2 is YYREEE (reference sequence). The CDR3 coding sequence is TGTGCCAGCAGCTTGGGGGACCAGGGGGGAGTGGAGACCCAGTACTTC. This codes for CASSLGDQGGVETQYF.

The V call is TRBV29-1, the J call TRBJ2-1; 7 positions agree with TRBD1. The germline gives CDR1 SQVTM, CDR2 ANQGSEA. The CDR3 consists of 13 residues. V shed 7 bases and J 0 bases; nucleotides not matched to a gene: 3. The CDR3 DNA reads TGCAGCGCGGACAGGAGCTCCTACAATGAGCAGTTCTTC. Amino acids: CSADRSSYNEQFF.

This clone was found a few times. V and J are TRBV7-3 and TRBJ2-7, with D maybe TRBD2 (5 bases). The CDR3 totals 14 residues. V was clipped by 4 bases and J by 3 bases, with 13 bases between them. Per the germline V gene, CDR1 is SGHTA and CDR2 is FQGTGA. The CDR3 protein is CASSYPGDDYEQYF. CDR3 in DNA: TGTGCCAGCAGCTATCCCGGGGATGACTACGAGCAGTACTTC.

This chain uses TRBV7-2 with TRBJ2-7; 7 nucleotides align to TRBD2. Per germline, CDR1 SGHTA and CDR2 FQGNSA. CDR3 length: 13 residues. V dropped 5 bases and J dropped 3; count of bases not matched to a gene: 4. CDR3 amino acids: CASSRDYYYEQYF. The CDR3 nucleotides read TGTGCCAGCAGCCGGGACTACTACTACGAGCAGTACTTC.

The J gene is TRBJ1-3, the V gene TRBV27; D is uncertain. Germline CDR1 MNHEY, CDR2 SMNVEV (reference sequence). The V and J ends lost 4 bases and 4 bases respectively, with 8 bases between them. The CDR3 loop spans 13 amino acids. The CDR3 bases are TGTGCCAGCAGTTCGCTACTAGGAAACACCATATATTTT. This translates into CASSSLLGNTIYF.

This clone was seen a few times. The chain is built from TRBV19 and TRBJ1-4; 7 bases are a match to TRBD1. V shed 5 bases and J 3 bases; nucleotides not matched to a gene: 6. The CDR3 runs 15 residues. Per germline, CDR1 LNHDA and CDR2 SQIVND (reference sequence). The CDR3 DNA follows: TGTGCCAGTAGTCAAGACAGGGTGGCTAATGAAAAACTGTTTTTT. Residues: CASSQDRVANEKLFF.

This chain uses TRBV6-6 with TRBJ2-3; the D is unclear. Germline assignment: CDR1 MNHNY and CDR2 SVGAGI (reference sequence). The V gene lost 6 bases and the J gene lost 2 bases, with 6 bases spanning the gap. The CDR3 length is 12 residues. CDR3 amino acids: CASSAPTDTQYF. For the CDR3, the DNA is TGTGCCAGCAGCGCCCCCACAGATACGCAGTATTTT.

The CDR3 region is CASSGTDGQPQHF. The CDR3 DNA is TGTGCCAGCAGCGGGACTGATGGTCAGCCCCAGCATTTT. J is TRBJ1-5 and V is TRBV5-8, with D maybe TRBD1 (5 bases). Germline V lookup: CDR1 SGHTS, CDR2 YDEGEE. V shed 4 bases and J shed 6 bases, with 11 bases lying between them. This CDR3 spans 13 amino acids.

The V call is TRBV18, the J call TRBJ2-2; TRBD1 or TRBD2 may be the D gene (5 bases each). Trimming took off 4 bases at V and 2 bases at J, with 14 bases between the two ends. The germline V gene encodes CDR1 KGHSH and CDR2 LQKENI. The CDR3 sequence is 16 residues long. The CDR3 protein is CASSLVGTTNTGELFF. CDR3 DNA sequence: TGTGCCAGCTCACTTGTTGGGACGACCAACACCGGGGAGCTGTTTTTT.

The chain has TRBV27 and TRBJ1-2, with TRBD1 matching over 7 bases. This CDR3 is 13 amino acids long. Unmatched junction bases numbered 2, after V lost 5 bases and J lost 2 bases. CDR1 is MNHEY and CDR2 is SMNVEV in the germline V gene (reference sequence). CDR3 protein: CASSLQGNYGYTF. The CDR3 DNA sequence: TGTGCCAGCAGTCTACAGGGGAACTATGGCTACACCTTC.

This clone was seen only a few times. The CDR3, as DNA: TGTGCCACCAAACTACTAGCGGGAGGGCCCCACGAGCAGTACTTC. This encodes CATKLLAGGPHEQYF. J is TRBJ2-7 and V is TRBV2; 13 bases map to TRBD2. Trimming at V came to 10 bases and at J to 5 bases, leaving 11 bases not matched to a gene. From germline, CDR1 is SNHLY and CDR2 FYNNEI. The CDR3 has 15 amino acids.

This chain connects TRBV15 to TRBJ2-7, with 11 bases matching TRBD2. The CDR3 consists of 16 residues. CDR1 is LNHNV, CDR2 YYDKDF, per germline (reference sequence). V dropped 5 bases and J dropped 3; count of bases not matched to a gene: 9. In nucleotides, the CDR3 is TGTGCCACCAGCCCAGGCCTGGGACTAGCGGACTACGAGCAGTACTTC. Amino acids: CATSPGLGLADYEQYF.

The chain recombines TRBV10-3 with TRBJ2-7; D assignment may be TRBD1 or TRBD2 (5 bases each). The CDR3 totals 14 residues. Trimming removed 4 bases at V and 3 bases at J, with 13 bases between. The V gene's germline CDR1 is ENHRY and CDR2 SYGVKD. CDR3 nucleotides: TGTGCCATCAGTGGAGGGGATATCGGCTACGAGCAGTACTTC. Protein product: CAISGGDIGYEQYF.

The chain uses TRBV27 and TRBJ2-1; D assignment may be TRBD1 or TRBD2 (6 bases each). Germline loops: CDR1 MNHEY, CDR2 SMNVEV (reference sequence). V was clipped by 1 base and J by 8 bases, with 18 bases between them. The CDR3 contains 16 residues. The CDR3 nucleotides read TGTGCCAGCAGTTTATTGGGGGCGGGAAGATATGATGAGCAGTTCTTC. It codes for CASSLLGAGRYDEQFF.